The source of this T cell receptor (beta chain) is a study of T cell responses to AZD1222 COVID-19 vaccine. Using immunoSEQ multiplex PCR, the repertoire was profiled, and TCRdb retains in-frame clones only, with some absent. Of about 110,000 clones in the sample, roughly nine tenths are singletons; the top ten hold approximately 4.3%. This clone was found once. Germline CDR1 reads GTSNPN; CDR2 reads SVGIG (reference sequence). This CDR3 is 14 amino acids long. With 0 bases clipped from V and 10 bases from J, the junction kept 8 bases outside the gene matches. The sequence derives from an adult in good health. Sequencing used peripheral blood, obtained on day 0 of AZD1222 vaccination. V gene TRBV30 combines with J gene TRBJ2-3; 9 nucleotides agree with TRBD1. Written as DNA, the CDR3 is TGTGCCTGGAGTGTCCTACAGGGGGCTATTCCGCAGTATTTT. This sequence encodes CAWSVLQGAIPQYF. Complete variable domain (other parts from reference TRBV30 and TRBJ2-3): SQTIHQWPATLVQPVGSPLSLECTVEGTSNPNLYWYRQAAGRGLQLLFYSVGIGQISSEVPQNLSASRPQDRQFILSSKKLLLSDSGFYLCAWSVLQGAIPQYFGPGTRLTVL.